A selection of T cell receptor beta chains follows, all from one sample in a study of T cells in Graves' hyperthyroidism and ophthalmopathy. Each CDR3 protein is one row after TCRdb ran MiXCR on the multiplex PCR reads. Here the sample spans around 600,000 distinct CDR3 sequences, nearly 45% being singletons. Sequencing was performed on peripheral blood or thyroid tissue (not recorded which). The receptors come from an adult man with Graves' disease, either hyperthyroidism or ophthalmopathy (not recorded which). Each CDR3 is given with its conserved first and last residue. A D gene is named only where the DNA matches it firmly.

J gene | D gene | V gene | CDR3 protein
TRBJ2-7 | . | TRBV6-1 | CASSYERWDSTSYEQYF
. | . | TRBV29-1 | CSVGTGASGAYEQYF
TRBJ1-2 | . | TRBV7-4 | CASSLGITRDGYSYTF
TRBJ1-1 | TRBD1 | TRBV10-3 | CAISEDLPGQGETEAFF
TRBJ1-3 | . | TRBV11-2 | CASSQGETRGNTIYF
TRBJ1-3 | . | TRBV20-1 | CSAGGVTIYF
TRBJ1-6 | . | TRBV7-9 | CASSEEGLSPLHF
TRBJ1-5 | . | TRBV20-1 | CSARDRIGDQPQHF
TRBJ1-5 | . | TRBV19 | CASSIQGISNQPQHF
TRBJ1-5 | . | TRBV5-1 | CASSLQDNWPQHF
TRBJ1-1 | . | TRBV7-2 | CASSLGPSTEAFF
TRBJ1-2 | TRBD1 | TRBV20-1 | CSARPAGGHYGYTF
TRBJ1-1 | . | TRBV7-8 | CASSSGTGAFF
TRBJ2-5 | TRBD1 | TRBV7-9 | CASSADRGGETQYF
TRBJ1-4 | . | TRBV7-9 | CASSLDSLGEKLFF
TRBJ2-7 | . | TRBV10-2 | CASSEGGQGISYEQYF
TRBJ2-7 | . | TRBV7-8 | CASSQATTAGASYEQYF
TRBJ2-5 | TRBD2 | TRBV9 | CASSLTSGTHQETQYF
TRBJ2-5 | . | TRBV20-1 | CSARDLQGKRETQYF
TRBJ2-5 | . | TRBV20-1 | CSAGPQPQYF
TRBJ1-5 | . | TRBV6-6 | CASSYSRADGNQPQHF
TRBJ2-2 | . | TRBV15 | CATSREGITGELFF
TRBJ2-5 | TRBD2 | TRBV29-1 | CSAGGAGGTRETQYF